A single sample is the source of the 22 T cell receptor delta chains below, sequenced in a study of gamma-delta T cells after stem cell transplantation. TCRdb called clones from the RT-PCR reads again using CATT. The sample lists some 14,000 delta-chain clones, 9% to 9.5% seen once, with roughly 57% in the top ten. Sequencing was done on a sample of gamma-delta T cells. The source of these receptors is a human donor. It is not recorded whose cells these are; they may come from a transplant donor.

This clone was recorded many times. TCRdb pairs this DNA with a much larger clone's protein that differs at residue 5, likely a read error; the protein shown was translated from the DNA. The genes are TRDV2 and TRDJ1, with 12 bases aligning to TRDD3. With 3 bases clipped from V and 0 bases from J, the junction kept 22 bases outside the gene matches. The CDR3 has 22 amino acids. Germline V gene data show CDR1 as GEAIGNYY and CDR2 as EKD. The CDR3 here is CACDAVGTGGYTHSEYTDKLIF. Here the CDR3 DNA reads TGTGCCTGTGACGCGGTGGGAACTGGGGGATACACTCACTCAGAGTACACCGATAAACTCATCTTT.

This clone has just a few counts. This DNA's translation and the protein TCRdb lists, from a much larger clone, do not match at residues 11 and 17, likely due to a read error; the protein shown is translated from the DNA. This rearrangement joins TRDV2 to TRDJ1, with D perhaps matching TRDD2 or TRDD3 (6 bases each). Per germline, CDR1 GEAIGNYY and CDR2 EKD. The CDR3 runs 20 residues. CDR3 in amino acids: CACDTVPSNWVSENGDTLIF. Here the CDR3 DNA reads TGTGCCTGTGACACCGTTCCTTCCAACTGGGTATCGGAAAATGGCGATACACTCATCTTT.

This clone has at least ten counts. The mismatch at residue 13 between this DNA's translation and the TCRdb protein of a much larger clone likely reflects a read error; the protein shown is translated from the DNA. The sample holds other DNA sequences that translate to the same CDR3. The chain is built from TRDV2 and TRDJ3; 12 nucleotides align to TRDD3. The CDR3 loop spans 20 amino acids. Germline CDR1 GEAIGNYY, CDR2 EKD. CDR3 DNA sequence: TGTGCCTGTGAACGAGTACTGGGGGATACAAGCTCCTGTGACACCCGACAGATGTTTTTC. Protein product: CACERVLGDTSSCDTRQMFF.

This clone was seen a few times. It differs at one base from a far larger clone, so likely a read error. Distinct nucleotide sequences in the sample also encode this CDR3. The genes are TRDV2 and TRDJ1; TRDD3 aligns across 10 bases. This CDR3 has 19 residues. The germline V gene encodes CDR1 GEAIGNYY and CDR2 EKD. The V and J ends lost 2 bases and 2 bases, in that order; junction bases with no gene match: 16. The CDR3 spells CACDKIYILGDSVTDKLIF. The CDR3 nucleotides are TGTGCCTGTGACAAGATCTACATACTGGGGGATTCGGTAACCGATAAACTCATCTTT.

Note on this clone: TCRdb assigns this DNA the protein of a much larger clone, which departs from its translation at residue 7; this likely reflects a read error, and the protein shown comes from translating the DNA. V usage is TRDV2 and J usage is TRDJ1; a possible D gene is TRDD3 (5 bases). Trimming removed 3 bases from V and 0 bases from J, with 16 bases in between. The CDR3 covers 16 residues. Germline CDR1 reads GEAIGNYY; CDR2 reads EKD. The CDR3 nucleotides are TGTGCCTGTGACGGTCTGGTGGATAGGAACACCGATAAACTCATCTTT. Encoded protein: CACDGLVDRNTDKLIF.

A remark on this clone: A far larger clone differs by one base, so this is likely a read error. Other nucleotide sequences from this sample produce the same CDR3. The V gene is TRDV1, the J gene TRDJ1; 8 bases are a match to TRDD3. CDR1 is TSWWSYY and CDR2 is QGS in the germline V gene. CDR3 length equals 20 residues. Germline trimming cut 5 bases from V and 4 bases from J; bases unmatched to any gene: 24. This chain's CDR3 is CALGNPTHYPGYAGNDKLIF. The CDR3 region has the DNA TGTGCTCTTGGGAACCCCACCCATTATCCGGGATACGCGGGAAACGATAAACTCATCTTT.

This clone is judged medium-sized (0.01 to 0.1%). A far bigger clonotype differs at one base, so this is likely a read error. This chain connects TRDV3 to TRDJ1, with D tentatively TRDD2 or TRDD3 (6 bases each). The CDR3 is 14 residues long. The germline CDR1 and CDR2 sequences are TVYSNPD and GDNSRS (reference sequence). The V end was cut by 5 bases, the J end by 6 bases, with 22 bases between. CDR3 region: CALSSYDLGYKLIF. In nucleotides, the CDR3 is TGTGCCCTCTCCTCCTACGACCTGGGGTATAAACTCATCTTT.

This clone was seen a handful of times. A far larger clone is just one base off, so this is likely a read error. Other DNA sequences in the sample encode the same CDR3. The V and J genes are TRDV2 and TRDJ1; tentatively, D is TRDD3 (7 bases). Germline V gene sequence: CDR1 GEAIGNYY, CDR2 EKD. This CDR3 is 20 amino acids long. Trimming stripped 0 bases from V and 5 bases from J, with 30 bases between. CDR3 DNA: TGTGCCTGTGACACCGTTCCTTCCAACTGGGGATCGGAAAATGGGGATAAACTCATCTTT. Translating gives CACDTVPSNWGSENGDKLIF.

A word on this clone: The TCRdb protein, from a much larger clone, departs from this DNA's translation at residue 6, likely by read error; the protein shown derives from the DNA. The rearrangement uses TRDV1 and TRDJ1; D possibly uses TRDD2 or TRDD3 (6 bases each). CDR3 length equals 19 residues. V gave up 2 bases and J gave up 0 bases, with 22 bases separating them. CDR1 TSWWSYY and CDR2 QGS come from the germline V gene. The chain's CDR3 is CALGEFVLPGGPYTDKLIF. As DNA, the CDR3 is TGTGCTCTTGGGGAATTCGTCCTTCCCGGGGGACCGTACACCGATAAACTCATCTTT.

By frequency in the sample, this clone is medium-sized. This sample also contains other DNA sequences that code for the same CDR3. The V call is TRDV2, the J call TRDJ1, with a weak D call TRDD3 (6 bases). The V end lost 3 bases, the J end lost 1 base, and 23 bases lay between the germline ends. Germline V gene sequence: CDR1 GEAIGNYY, CDR2 EKD. CDR3 length: 18 amino acids. Written as DNA, the CDR3 is TGTGCCTGTGACCAGATGGCTTGGGAGGGGGACATCACCGATAAACTCATCTTT. This codes for CACDQMAWEGDITDKLIF.

A note on this clone: A junction boundary mismatches the germline segment, possibly from a read error. The chain recombines TRDV2 with TRDJ1; D ambiguous. Germline V gene lookup returns CDR1 GEAIGNYY and CDR2 EKD. This CDR3 is 19 amino acids long. The chain's CDR3 is CACDPLRCGVLLDTDNLIF. Here the CDR3 DNA reads TGTGCCTGTGACCCTCTTCGATGCGGGGTACTGTTGGACACCGATAACCTCATCTTT.

The table lists this clone with a few counts. J is TRDJ1 and V is TRDV2, with 12 bases matching TRDD3. From germline, CDR1 is GEAIGNYY and CDR2 EKD. CDR3 size: 27 residues. DNA of the CDR3: TGTGCATGGGACACAGTTTCTACGCGCCTTACCTCTGGGGGATACGCGGCCTCCCCCCCGTACACCGATAAACTCATCTTT. Translation gives CAWDTVSTRLTSGGYAASPPYTDKLIF.

This clone showed up many times. This DNA translates differently at residue 10 from the TCRdb protein, which is that of a much larger clone; a read error is likely, and the protein shown is the DNA's own translation. Other DNA variants within this sample encode the same CDR3. The chain employs TRDV2 and TRDJ1; TRDD3 might be the D (6 bases). The CDR3 sequence is 14 residues long. CDR1 is GEAIGNYY and CDR2 is EKD in the germline V gene. Here the CDR3 reads CACDTVSGEMELIF. In DNA form, the CDR3 reads TGTGCCTGTGACACCGTGTCGGGGGAGATGGAACTCATCTTC.

In the case of this clone: A junction boundary mismatches the germline segment, possibly from a read error. The V gene is TRDV2, the J gene TRDJ1; possibly TRDD3 for D (5 bases). Per the germline V gene, CDR1 is GEAIGNYY and CDR2 is EKD. The length of the CDR3 is 20 residues. CDR3 in DNA: TGTGCCTGTGACACCGTTTACAACCACGTGGTTTATACAACTTGCGATACACTCATCTTT. Its protein is CACDTVYNHVVYTTCDTLIF.

With respect to this clone: The junction differs from germline at one of its ends, possibly a read error. V is TRDV2 and J is TRDJ1; 9 bases are shared with TRDD3. Germline assignment: CDR1 GEAIGNYY and CDR2 EKD. This CDR3 contains 16 residues. DNA for the CDR3: TGTGCCTGTGACCTTCTGGGGGATCGGAACACCTATAAACTCATCTTT. It specifies CACDLLGDRNTYKLIF.

This clone has at least ten counts. The chain is built from TRDV2 and TRDJ1, with 7 bases identical to TRDD3. Germline trimming cut 1 base from V and 2 bases from J; bases unmatched to any gene: 12. The CDR3 loop spans 17 amino acids. Germline CDR1 reads GEAIGNYY; CDR2 reads EKD. The CDR3 sequence is CACDTKRGDPMTDKLIF. CDR3 in DNA: TGTGCCTGTGACACGAAACGGGGGGATCCCATGACCGATAAACTCATCTTT.

There are a few counts of this clone. This DNA's translation differs at residue 17 from TCRdb's protein, which comes from a much larger clone; a read error is likely, and the protein shown is translated from the DNA. V is TRDV2 and J is TRDJ1, with 10 bases matching TRDD3. CDR1 is GEAIGNYY and CDR2 is EKD in the germline V gene. CDR3 length: 22 amino acids. Trimming cost V 3 bases and J 3 bases; bases outside gene matches: 27. CDR3 region: CACDPVRTGGSELDYNADKLIF. CDR3 DNA: TGTGCCTGTGACCCGGTTCGTACTGGGGGATCTGAACTCGACTATAACGCCGATAAACTCATCTTT.

About this clone: A junction end diverges from the germline sequence, so it may reflect a read error. V usage is TRDV2 and J usage is TRDJ1, with D possibly TRDD2 on 6 matching bases. Looked up from germline, CDR1 is GEAIGNYY and CDR2 is EKD. This CDR3 comprises 20 residues. CDR3: CACDILRSSSLLAYNDTLIF. The CDR3 nucleotides are TGTGCCTGTGACATCCTACGCTCCTCTTCCCTGTTGGCTTACAACGATACACTCATCTTT.

Only a few counts were recorded for this clone. This DNA translates differently at residue 13 from the TCRdb protein, which is that of a much larger clone; a read error is likely, and the protein shown is the DNA's own translation. The chain combines TRDV2 with TRDJ1, with D perhaps assigned TRDD2 or TRDD3 (5 bases each). V was shortened by 0 bases and J by 6 bases, with 34 bases between the two germline ends. Germline CDR1 is GEAIGNYY and CDR2 is EKD. The CDR3 length is 21 residues. The CDR3 spells CACDTVPTGKVLEVRTYKLIF. In nucleotides, the CDR3 is TGTGCCTGTGACACCGTGCCTACGGGGAAAGTACTGGAGGTCCGGACCTATAAACTCATCTTT.

This clone was counted between two and nine times. The junction shows a germline mismatch at one end, possibly a read error. The genes are TRDV1 and TRDJ1; 8 bases line up with TRDD3. This CDR3 region has 26 residues. Per the germline V gene, CDR1 is TSWWSYY and CDR2 is QGS. CDR3 sequence (DNA): TGTGCTCTTGGGCCCCGCTACTACTGGGGGCTCACTACCAGCTATCCATTTCTTTCTTACACCGATATACTCATCTTT. Translation: CALGPRYYWGLTTSYPFLSYTDILIF.

The count of this clone is one. A junction end diverges from the germline sequence, so it may reflect a read error. The rearrangement uses TRDV3 and TRDJ1; TRDD2 or TRDD3 may be the D gene (6 bases each). The V gene's germline CDR1 is TVYSNPD and CDR2 GDNSRS (reference sequence). This CDR3 has 16 amino acids. This chain's CDR3 is CASSSYDRGETGKLIF. The CDR3 DNA reads TGTGCCAGCTCCTCCTACGACCGGGGGGAGACCGGTAAACTCATCTTT.

For this clone: The sample has other DNA sequences that encode this CDR3 too. The genes are TRDV2 and TRDJ1; 8 nucleotides line up with TRDD3. V trimming: 0 bases; J trimming: 1 base; junction bases outside the gene matches: 21. The CDR3 has 21 residues. Germline assignment: CDR1 GEAIGNYY and CDR2 EKD. The CDR3 DNA is TGTGCCTGTGACACCGTGTCACTAGGGGATACTTCTACTCAATCCACCGATAAACTCATCTTT. Its protein is CACDTVSLGDTSTQSTDKLIF.